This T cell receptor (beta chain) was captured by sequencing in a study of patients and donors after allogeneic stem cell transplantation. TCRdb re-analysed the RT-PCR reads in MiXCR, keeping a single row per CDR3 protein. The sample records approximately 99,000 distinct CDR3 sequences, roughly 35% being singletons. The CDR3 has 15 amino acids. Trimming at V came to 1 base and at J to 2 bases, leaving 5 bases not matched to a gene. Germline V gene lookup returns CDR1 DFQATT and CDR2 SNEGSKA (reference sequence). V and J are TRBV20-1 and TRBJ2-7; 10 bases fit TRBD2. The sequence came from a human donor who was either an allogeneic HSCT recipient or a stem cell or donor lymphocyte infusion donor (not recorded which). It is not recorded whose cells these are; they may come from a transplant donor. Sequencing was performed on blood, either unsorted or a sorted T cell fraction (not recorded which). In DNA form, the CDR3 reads TGCAGTGCTAGAGCACCACTAGCGGGGCCCTACGAGCAGTACTTC. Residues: CSARAPLAGPYEQYF.